Listed below are T cell receptor beta chains from one sample, sequenced in a study of cytomegalovirus exposure and HLA in healthy donors. Repertoires were generated with immunoSEQ multiplex PCR, while TCRdb's copy carries only in-frame clones and drops some. The repertoire holds over 200,000 clones, with more than 60% as singletons. Sequencing was carried out using PBMCs. Source of these receptors: a woman aged 55 to 70 in good health and CMV-seropositive. CDR3s include the opening cysteine and the closing phenylalanine or tryptophan. Each record gives: D gene, clone size, J gene, V gene, CDR3 DNA, CDR3 protein. The D gene is left open where the match is weak. Clone size, where shown, is once, few, many, or a class for clones that have expanded.

>TRBD1|-|TRBJ1-1|TRBV18
TGTGCCAGCTCACCCCCTGGGACAGCAAGCACTGAAGCTTTCTTT
CASSPPGTASTEAFF
>-|-|TRBJ1-4|TRBV15
TGTGCCACCAGCAGAGATCTTTCAGGGGCTGAAAAACTGTTTTTT
CATSRDLSGAEKLFF
>TRBD2|-|TRBJ2-5|TRBV7-9
TGTGCCAGCAGCTCGACGGGACTACAAGAGACCCAGTACTTC
CASSSTGLQETQYF
>-|-|TRBJ2-7|TRBV5-1
TGCGCCAGCTATGATATACCGGAGGACGAGCAGTACTTC
CASYDIPEDEQYF
>TRBD1|-|TRBJ2-7|TRBV7-7
TGTGCCAGCAGCAGAGGACAGGGAGGAGAGCAGTACTTC
CASSRGQGGEQYF
>-|few|TRBJ2-5|TRBV29-1
TGCAGCGTTATACAAGTACAAGAGACCCAGTACTTC
CSVIQVQETQYF
>-|-|TRBJ1-5|TRBV5-5
TGTGCCAGCAGCTTTCTTGGGCTGAGCAATCAGCCCCAGCATTTT
CASSFLGLSNQPQHF
>TRBD1|-|TRBJ2-7|TRBV28
TGTGCCAGCAGTTCCGGGACAGGGGTCCCGAACGAGCAGTACTTC
CASSSGTGVPNEQYF
>TRBD2|few|TRBJ2-5|TRBV4-1
TGCGCCAGCAGCCGAGGGACTAGCGGGAGCGAAGAGACCCAGTACTTC
CASSRGTSGSEETQYF
>-|-|TRBJ1-4|TRBV30
TGTGCCTGGAGCCGGGGAATCGATGAAAAACTGTTTTTT
CAWSRGIDEKLFF
>TRBD2|-|TRBJ2-3|TRBV6-5
TGTGCCAGCAGTATGAGCGGGGTACTCACAGATACGCAGTATTTT
CASSMSGVLTDTQYF
>-|-|TRBJ1-5|TRBV28
TGTGCCAGCAGTCGCCCTGGGACACCCAATCAGCCCCAGCATTTT
CASSRPGTPNQPQHF
>-|-|TRBJ2-3|TRBV7-2
TGTGCCAGCAGCGGATCGCGGCTAACAGATACGCAGTATTTT
CASSGSRLTDTQYF
>TRBD2|-|TRBJ2-5|TRBV5-1
TGCGCCAGCAGGGGGACTAGTCAAGAGACCCAGTACTTC
CASRGTSQETQYF
>-|-|TRBJ1-1|TRBV4-1
TGCGCCAGCAGCCAAGATTCAGGGTTTGACACTGAAGCTTTCTTT
CASSQDSGFDTEAFF
>TRBD2|-|TRBJ2-1|TRBV10-1
TGCGCCAGCAGTGATGGAGGTAGCGGGGCAGTGAACAATGAGCAGTTCTTC
CASSDGGSGAVNNEQFF
>TRBD2|-|TRBJ2-1|TRBV7-2
TGTGCCAGCAGCTTAGTTGGCGGGGGGCCCCCTCGAAAGCAGTTCTTC
CASSLVGGGPPRKQFF
>-|-|TRBJ1-1|TRBV5-4
TGTGCCAGCAGCTTGGCCGCACAGGGTAAGACTGAAGCTTTCTTT
CASSLAAQGKTEAFF
>-|-|TRBJ2-5|TRBV29-1
TGCAGCCTGAGGGACGGGAGCGGTGAGACCCAGTACTTC
CSLRDGSGETQYF
>TRBD1|-|TRBJ1-5|TRBV7-9
TGTGCCAGCAGCGGGGGACAGGGCAATCAGCCCCAGCATTTT
CASSGGQGNQPQHF
>TRBD1|once|TRBJ1-1|TRBV6-1
TGTGCCAGCAGTTGGGACAGAGGCACTGAAGCTTTCTTT
CASSWDRGTEAFF
>-|few|TRBJ1-4|TRBV4-1
TGCGCCAGCAGCCTTCCTATAAGCGGAGAAGGTGAAAAACTGTTTTTT
CASSLPISGEGEKLFF
>TRBD2|-|TRBJ2-1|TRBV19
TGTGCCAGTAATGCGGGAGGTTACAATGAGCAGTTCTTC
CASNAGGYNEQFF
>-|-|TRBJ2-7|TRBV21-1
TGTGCCAGCAGCAACCACGCCTGGGCGAATATGGGGACAGGGTCCTACGAGCAGTACTTC
CASSNHAWANMGTGSYEQYF
>TRBD2|-|TRBJ2-2|TRBV9
TGTGCCAGCAGCGTAGGAATGCGGGAGGAGTGGGGGGAGCTGTTTTTT
CASSVGMREEWGELFF
>-|-|TRBJ1-1|TRBV5-1
TGCGCCAGCCGCCGGGCCTCAGGGGAGGGCACTGAAGCTTTCTTT
CASRRASGEGTEAFF
>-|-|TRBJ1-5|TRBV19
TGTGCCAGTACCCTCCCAGGGCTCAATCAGCCCCAGCATTTT
CASTLPGLNQPQHF
>-|-|TRBJ2-5|TRBV5-1
TGCGCCAGCAGCCCTGGACAGTGGGAGACCCAGTACTTC
CASSPGQWETQYF
>-|-|TRBJ1-5|TRBV5-8
TGTGCCAGCAGCTTACAGGGTAATCAGCCCCAGCACTTT
CASSLQGNQPQHF
>TRBD1|-|TRBJ1-1|TRBV5-1
TGCGCCAGCAGCTGGACAGGATCGAACACTGAAGCTTTCTTT
CASSWTGSNTEAFF
>-|-|TRBJ1-1|TRBV4-1
TGCGCCAGCGGGCCTCTTATGAACACTGAAGCTTTCTTT
CASGPLMNTEAFF
>-|-|TRBJ2-1|TRBV7-9
TGTGCCAGCAGCTTAGGACAGTACTCCTACAATGAGCAGTTCTTC
CASSLGQYSYNEQFF
>TRBD1|few|TRBJ1-2|TRBV23-1
TGCGCCAGCAGTCAATCGGGGGGACAGGGCTATGGCTACACCTTC
CASSQSGGQGYGYTF
>TRBD2|once|TRBJ2-2|TRBV9
TGTGCCAGCTCAAAGGCGGGGGGGCCCGGGGAGCTGTTTTTT
CASSKAGGPGELFF
>-|-|TRBJ2-2|TRBV6-1
TGTGCCAGCACCAGGGGCAGCAACACCGGGGAGCTGTTTTTT
CASTRGSNTGELFF
>TRBD2|-|TRBJ2-3|TRBV7-9
TGTGCCAGCAGCTTAGGACTAGCGGGAGCAGATACGCAGTATTTT
CASSLGLAGADTQYF
>TRBD2|-|TRBJ2-3|TRBV5-1
TGCGCCAGCAGCTTGAGGGGACTAGCGGGAGGGCAGAGCACAGATACGCAGTATTTT
CASSLRGLAGGQSTDTQYF
>-|-|TRBJ2-5|TRBV18
TGTGCCAGCTCAACCTACCGAGGGACCCAGTACTTC
CASSTYRGTQYF
>-|-|TRBJ2-7|TRBV4-1
TGCGCCAGCAGCCAAGAACTGTTGGACTCCGGGCAGTACTTC
CASSQELLDSGQYF
>TRBD2|-|TRBJ2-1|TRBV7-2
TGTGCCAGCAGCCCCCAGGGCGGGGGGGCGAATAATGAGCAGTTCTTC
CASSPQGGGANNEQFF
>TRBD1|-|TRBJ1-2|TRBV30
TGTGCCTGGAGTAGGACAGGGCTCGGCTATGGCTACACCTTC
CAWSRTGLGYGYTF
>TRBD1|-|TRBJ1-2|TRBV30
TGTGCTGGGGACAGGGGAGGGTATGGCTACACCTTC
CAGDRGGYGYTF
>-|-|TRBJ2-2|TRBV6-1
TGTGCCAGCAGTCAGCTAGGTAGGGGGACCGGGGAGCTGTTTTTT
CASSQLGRGTGELFF
>-|-|TRBJ1-2|TRBV7-2
TGTGCCAGCAGCCCAGACAGGAGGAATGGCTACACCTTC
CASSPDRRNGYTF
>-|-|TRBJ1-4|TRBV10-1
TGCGCCAGCAGTGAGTTCAGGGCCCCAGGGGTTGCAACTAATGAAAAACTGTTTTTT
CASSEFRAPGVATNEKLFF
>TRBD2|-|TRBJ2-1|TRBV7-2
TGTGCCAGCAGCATGAGCGGGGGGGAATTTAATGAGCAGTTCTTC
CASSMSGGEFNEQFF
>TRBD2|-|TRBJ2-3|TRBV18
TGTGCCAGCTCACCCCAACGGACTAGCGGGGGGCACAGTGATACGCAGTATTTT
CASSPQRTSGGHSDTQYF
>TRBD1|-|TRBJ2-6|TRBV7-2
TGTGCCAGCAGCTCGGACAGGGCCGGGGCCAACGTCCTGACTTTC
CASSSDRAGANVLTF
>TRBD1|-|TRBJ1-4|TRBV5-1
TGCGCCAGCAGCTTGGTACAGGGGGGGAATGAAAAACTGTTTTTT
CASSLVQGGNEKLFF
>TRBD1|-|TRBJ1-5|TRBV7-8
TGTGCCAGCAGCTTATCGTGGACAGGGGAACAGCCCCAGCATTTT
CASSLSWTGEQPQHF
>-|-|TRBJ2-3|TRBV29-1
TGCAGCGTCAGGGGTCCCGTAGGGACAGATACGCAGTATTTT
CSVRGPVGTDTQYF
>-|-|TRBJ2-3|TRBV7-3
TGTGCCAGCAGCTTCGTCGGGGATACGCAGTATTTT
CASSFVGDTQYF